These 21 T cell receptor beta chains came from one sample sequenced in a study of PD-1 blockade in mismatch repair-deficient tumors. Clones were read by immunoSEQ multiplex PCR, and TCRdb kept only the in-frame ones, dropping some. The profile shows roughly 120,000 clones, about nine tenths of them singletons. Source: peripheral blood, taken 72 weeks after starting pembrolizumab. The receptor set was obtained from an adult with mismatch repair-deficient cancer.

This chain links TRBV27 with TRBJ1-5; D call uncertain. The V and J ends lost 0 bases and 1 base respectively, with 7 bases between them. The CDR3 covers 15 residues. CDR1 is MNHEY, CDR2 SMNVEV, per germline (reference sequence). The CDR3 region has the DNA TGTGCCAGCAGTTTATCTTCGGGAAGCAATCAGCCCCAGCATTTT. It specifies CASSLSSGSNQPQHF.

V usage is TRBV2 and J usage is TRBJ2-2; 8 nucleotides agree with TRBD1. Germline trimming cut 8 bases from V and 6 bases from J; bases unmatched to any gene: 8. This CDR3 has 14 residues. The germline CDR1 and CDR2 sequences are SNHLY and FYNNEI. The CDR3 bases are TGTGCCAGCCTAGGACAGGGTGACCCCGGGGAGCTGTTTTTT. It specifies CASLGQGDPGELFF. The complete variable domain, with remaining parts taken from reference TRBV2 and TRBJ2-2, reads EPEVTQTPSHQVTQMGQEVILRCVPISNHLYFYWYRQILGQKVEFLVSFYNNEISEKSEIFDDQFSVERPDGSNFTLKIRSTKLEDSAMYFCASLGQGDPGELFFGEGSRLTVL.

The chain combines TRBV9 with TRBJ2-3; D is unresolved. CDR3 length: 14 amino acids. Looked up from germline, CDR1 is SGDLS and CDR2 is YYNGEE. V shed 0 bases and J shed 0 bases, with 5 bases lying between them. DNA for the CDR3: TGTGCCAGCAGCGTAGCCGGTAGCACAGATACGCAGTATTTT. This gives the protein CASSVAGSTDTQYF.

The chain joins TRBV11-3 to TRBJ2-3; D gene uncertain. The CDR3 loop spans 17 amino acids. V was pared by 4 bases and J by 4 bases, with 21 bases between. Germline V gene data show CDR1 as SGHNT and CDR2 as YENEEA. The CDR3 DNA sequence: TGTGCCAGCAGCTCCATTTTTCCGGAAGGGAACCCAGATACGCAGTATTTT. This encodes CASSSIFPEGNPDTQYF. Using reference TRBV11-3 and TRBJ2-3 for the parts outside the CDR3, the full variable domain is EAGVVQSPRYKIIEKKQPVAFWCNPISGHNTLYWYLQNLGQGPELLIRYENEEAVDDSQLPKDRFSAERLKGVDSTLKIQPAELGDSAVYLCASSSIFPEGNPDTQYFGPGTRLTVL.

With respect to this clone: One end of the junction is discordant with germline, which a read error may explain. The V call is TRBV6-5, the J call TRBJ2-7; 7 bases match TRBD2. Germline V gene sequence: CDR1 MNHEY, CDR2 SVGAGI. CDR3 size: 15 residues. CDR3 protein: CASSYEKRGLFPLHF. Written as DNA, the CDR3 is TGTGCCAGCAGTTACGAAAAGCGGGGTCTATTCCCCCTGCACTTC.

This chain connects TRBV19 to TRBJ2-7; TRBD2 aligns across 7 bases. Germline V CDR1 and CDR2: LNHDA, SQIVND (reference sequence). This CDR3 is built from 15 residues. The ends lost 6 bases at V and 5 bases at J; junction bases unmatched: 13. CDR3 amino acids: CASRRGGEWRDEQYF. In DNA form, the CDR3 reads TGTGCCAGTAGACGTGGGGGGGAGTGGAGGGACGAGCAGTACTTC.

The chain couples TRBV19 to TRBJ2-7; maybe TRBD2 (5 bases). Germline V CDR1 and CDR2: LNHDA, SQIVND (reference sequence). The V end lost 8 bases, the J end lost 2 bases, and 16 bases lay between the germline ends. This CDR3 is built from 14 residues. CDR3 loop: CASPFQDFTYEQYF. The CDR3 bases are TGTGCCAGTCCCTTCCAGGACTTTACCTACGAGCAGTACTTC.

CDR3 residues: CASSYLSGGGNEQFF. CDR3 DNA: TGTGCCAGCAGTTATTTGAGCGGAGGTGGGAATGAGCAGTTCTTC. V gene TRBV6-5 combines with J gene TRBJ2-1; D is perhaps TRBD2 (5 bases). V was clipped by 3 bases and J by 7 bases, with 16 bases between them. The CDR3 consists of 15 residues. CDR1 and CDR2 (germline): MNHEY, SVGAGI.

The chain has TRBV20-1 and TRBJ2-5; D remains ambiguous. Germline values: CDR1 DFQATT, CDR2 SNEGSKA (reference sequence). This CDR3 has 11 amino acids. DNA of the CDR3: TGCCAGTGCTGGCCACAAGAGACCCAGTACTTC. Translated: CQCWPQETQYF.

This clone has just a few counts. This sequence joins TRBV27 and TRBJ2-7, with D tentatively TRBD2 (6 bases). Trimming cost V 5 bases and J 5 bases, with 16 bases left between them. Germline values: CDR1 MNHEY, CDR2 SMNVEV (reference sequence). CDR3 length: 14 amino acids. The CDR3 region has the DNA TGTGCCAGCAGTACTATACCCTCGGGGGACGAGCAGTACTTC. This codes for CASSTIPSGDEQYF.

This clone was recorded once. The J gene is TRBJ2-7, the V gene TRBV18; TRBD1 agrees at 9 bases. V lost 0 bases to trimming and J lost 4 bases; unmatched junction nucleotides: 25. This CDR3 is built from 22 residues. Germline assignment: CDR1 KGHSH and CDR2 LQKENI. DNA for the CDR3: TGTGCCAGCTCACCACCGGACTCCCCGCTCGGCGGCTACGAGGACAGGGGTTACGAGCAGTACTTC. Its protein product is CASSPPDSPLGGYEDRGYEQYF.

The gene calls are TRBV11-2 and TRBJ2-1; D remains ambiguous. Deletions cut 3 bases from V and 6 bases from J, with 6 bases between. CDR1 is SGHAT and CDR2 is FQNNGV in the germline V gene. The CDR3 runs 12 residues. CDR3 in DNA: TGTGCCAGCAGCTTCTCGGCCAATGAGCAGTTCTTC. It translates to CASSFSANEQFF.

The J gene is TRBJ2-2, the V gene TRBV10-3; 11 bases align to TRBD2. This CDR3 has 15 residues. The V segment lost 5 bases and the J segment 4 bases; nucleotides outside the gene matches: 3. The germline gives CDR1 ENHRY, CDR2 SYGVKD. Here the CDR3 reads CAISSGLAVTGELFF. The CDR3 nucleotides are TGTGCCATCAGTTCGGGACTAGCGGTCACCGGGGAGCTGTTTTTT.

V gene TRBV5-5 combines with J gene TRBJ2-7; TRBD1 might be the D (6 bases). V gave up 5 bases and J gave up 1 base, with 10 bases separating them. This CDR3 region has 13 residues. Germline V gene sequence: CDR1 SGHKS, CDR2 YYEKEE (reference sequence). This chain's CDR3 is CASRLQGSYEQYF. In nucleotides, the CDR3 is TGTGCCAGCAGGCTACAGGGTTCCTACGAGCAGTACTTC. The full variable domain, in which reference TRBV5-5 and TRBJ2-7 provide the parts outside the CDR3, is DAGVTQSPTHLIKTRGQQVTLRCSPISGHKSVSWYQQVLGQGPQFIFQYYEKEERGRGNFPDRFSARQFPNYSSELNVNALLLGDSALYLCASRLQGSYEQYFGPGTRLTVT.

The chain is built from TRBV11-3 and TRBJ2-2; D ambiguous. The CDR3 consists of 15 residues. The germline gives CDR1 SGHNT, CDR2 YENEEA. The ends were cut back, 5 bases at V and 5 bases at J, with 15 bases in the middle. The CDR3 DNA reads as TGTGCCAGCAGCCCATTCGGAGTTCGGACCGGGGAGCTGTTTTTT. Its translation is CASSPFGVRTGELFF.

The chain uses TRBV2 and TRBJ2-5; TRBD2 might be the D (6 bases). The CDR3 has 15 residues. V lost 0 bases and J lost 5, with 13 bases in between. Germline V gene sequence: CDR1 SNHLY, CDR2 FYNNEI. The CDR3 nucleotides read TGTGCCAGCAGTGAAGCGTGGAGGGCCCAGGAGACCCAGTACTTC. It yields the protein CASSEAWRAQETQYF.

This sequence joins TRBV28 and TRBJ1-5, with 12 bases aligning to TRBD1. Trimming removed 5 bases from V and 3 bases from J; junction bases left unmatched: 5. Looked up from germline, CDR1 is MDHEN and CDR2 is SYDVKM. The CDR3 length is 16 residues. Here the CDR3 DNA reads TGTGCCAGCAGTGGGGACAGGGGGCTCCTCAATCAGCCCCAGCATTTT. This gives the protein CASSGDRGLLNQPQHF. The complete variable domain, with remaining parts taken from reference TRBV28 and TRBJ1-5, reads DVKVTQSSRYLVKRTGEKVFLECVQDMDHENMFWYRQDPGLGLRLIYFSYDVKMKEKGDIPEGYSVSREKKERFSLILESASTNQTSMYLCASSGDRGLLNQPQHFGDGTRLSIL.

The chain uses TRBV11-3 and TRBJ2-7, with D tentatively TRBD1 (6 bases). From germline, CDR1 is SGHNT and CDR2 YENEEA. This CDR3 spans 15 amino acids. Trimming removed 1 base from V and 3 bases from J, with 13 bases in between. The CDR3 is CASSLAQGDLYEQYF. The CDR3, as DNA: TGTGCCAGCAGCTTAGCACAGGGTGATCTCTACGAGCAGTACTTC.

This sequence joins TRBV29-1 and TRBJ2-1, with TRBD1 matching over 10 bases. Germline loops: CDR1 SQVTM, CDR2 ANQGSEA. The CDR3 length is 13 residues. The V gene end was trimmed by 4 bases and the J gene end by 7 bases; junction bases not matched to a gene: 4. This CDR3 is CSVGQGAGNEQFF. CDR3 nucleotide sequence: TGCAGCGTTGGACAGGGGGCAGGGAATGAGCAGTTCTTC.

The gene calls are TRBV7-3 and TRBJ2-1, with 7 bases aligning to TRBD2. V lost 2 bases and J lost 6; bases outside the gene matches: 4. CDR1 is SGHTA and CDR2 is FQGTGA in the germline V gene. There are 14 residues in the CDR3. CDR3 coding DNA: TGTGCCAGCAGCTTATCTCCTAGCGGCAATGAGCAGTTCTTC. This gives the protein CASSLSPSGNEQFF.

This rearrangement joins TRBV18 to TRBJ2-2, with 9 nucleotides matching TRBD2. Trimming took 8 bases from V and 5 from J; bases not matched to a gene: 3. Germline V CDR1 and CDR2: KGHSH, LQKENI. This CDR3 region has 13 residues. The CDR3 DNA reads TGTGCCAGCGGGACTAGCCAAACCGGGGAGCTGTTTTTT. Its translation: CASGTSQTGELFF.